These 20 T cell receptor beta chains originate from one sample sequenced in a study of blood T cell repertoires in COVID-19 (dated by TCRdb to 2018 to 2021). Libraries were constructed by the immunoSEQ multiplex PCR assay. Drawn from immuneACCESS, this table holds only the in-frame rearrangements with V and J called that TCRdb kept. Clones are partly lost; checked studies trace under half to an unresolved V gene and leave the rest unexplained. In all, the sample holds just under 65,000 clones, and about 82% of those were seen once. More than 40% of the sample comes from the top ten. The sample comprised peripheral blood. The source of these receptors is a human donor in a cohort sampled during active COVID-19.

This chain uses TRBV10-2 with TRBJ2-7; TRBD2 is a possible D gene (5 bases). CDR3 length equals 13 residues. Trimming removed 6 bases at V and 2 bases at J, with 11 bases between. From germline, CDR1 is WSHSY and CDR2 SAAADI. This chain's CDR3 is CASREPGTYEQYF. The CDR3 DNA reads as TGCGCCAGCAGAGAGCCGGGGACCTACGAGCAGTACTTC.

The V call is TRBV12-1, the J call TRBJ1-5; TRBD1, the table's D call, lacks a check against the DNA. TRBV12-1 is shown as a pseudogene. The CDR3 runs to 15 residues. This CDR3 is CASSFRRIANQPQHF. CDR3 coding DNA: TGTGCCAGCAGCTTTCGCAGGATCGCAAATCAGCCCCAGCATTTT.

The J gene is TRBJ2-2, the V gene TRBV30, with a tentative D call TRBD2 (5 bases). CDR1 and CDR2 (germline): GTSNPN, SVGIG (reference sequence). This CDR3 spans 11 amino acids. Trimming shortened V by 4 bases and J by 10 bases, and 10 bases separated the two germline ends. CDR3 loop: CAWIGGLELFF. The CDR3, as DNA: TGTGCCTGGATCGGCGGGTTGGAGCTGTTTTTT.

The chain recombines TRBV6-1 with TRBJ2-2; D is ambiguous. Germline CDR1 reads MNHNS; CDR2 reads SASEGT. This CDR3 has 14 residues. Trimming removed 0 bases at V and 9 bases at J, with 11 bases between. The CDR3 region has the DNA TGTGCCAGCAGTGAAGCTCTTTTTGAGAGGGAGCTGTTTTTT. This codes for CASSEALFERELFF.

The gene calls are TRBV19 and TRBJ1-2; TRBD1 matches at 8 bases. Losses at the gene ends were 6 bases for V and 3 bases for J; bases not matched to a gene: 3. CDR1 and CDR2 from the germline V gene are LNHDA and SQIVND (reference sequence). CDR3 size: 13 residues. This chain's CDR3 is CASRSRGHYGYTF. CDR3 bases: TGTGCCAGTAGGTCCAGGGGGCACTATGGCTACACCTTC.

The chain recombines TRBV7-2 with TRBJ1-6; possibly TRBD1 for D (5 bases). Trimming took off 4 bases at V and 8 bases at J, with 15 bases between the two ends. The CDR3 spans 15 residues. Germline CDR1 and CDR2: SGHTA and FQGNSA. The CDR3 protein is CASSWRQGIYSPLHF. In DNA form, the CDR3 reads TGTGCCAGCAGCTGGCGGCAGGGTATCTATTCACCCCTCCACTTT.

The chain carries TRBV2 and TRBJ1-1, with TRBD1 as a possible D gene (5 bases). The CDR3 consists of 14 residues. From germline, CDR1 is SNHLY and CDR2 FYNNEI. Deletions cut 1 base from V and 4 bases from J, with 10 bases between. This chain's CDR3 is CASSEGGTGTEAFF. CDR3 sequence (DNA): TGTGCCAGCAGTGAAGGCGGGACGGGCACTGAAGCTTTCTTT. Variable domain in full (rest from reference TRBV2 and TRBJ1-1): EPEVTQTPSHQVTQMGQEVILRCVPISNHLYFYWYRQILGQKVEFLVSFYNNEISEKSEIFDDQFSVERPDGSNFTLKIRSTKLEDSAMYFCASSEGGTGTEAFFGQGTRLTVV.

The chain employs TRBV5-1 and TRBJ2-3; D call uncertain. This CDR3 is 15 amino acids long. CDR1 and CDR2 (germline): SGHRS, YFSETQ. V lost 1 base and J 0 bases, leaving 9 bases between the germline ends. The CDR3 spells CASSLQRTSTDTQYF. In DNA, the CDR3 is TGCGCCAGCAGCTTGCAGCGTACTAGCACAGATACGCAGTATTTT. Filled out from reference TRBV5-1 and TRBJ2-3, the complete variable domain reads KAGVTQTPRYLIKTRGQQVTLSCSPISGHRSVSWYQQTPGQGLQFLFEYFSETQRNKGNFPGRFSGRQFSNSRSEMNVSTLELGDSALYLCASSLQRTSTDTQYFGPGTRLTVL.

This clone was seen a single time. The rearrangement uses TRBV20-1 and TRBJ2-1; 12 nucleotides match TRBD2. CDR1 and CDR2 from the germline V gene are DFQATT and SNEGSKA (reference sequence). The CDR3 covers 18 residues. Trimming at V came to 3 bases and at J to 3 bases, leaving 12 bases not matched to a gene. Written as DNA, the CDR3 is TGCAGTGCTAGTCAGGGACTAGCGGGCGGGGTTGACTACAATGAGCAGTTCTTC. Protein product: CSASQGLAGGVDYNEQFF.

In nucleotides, the CDR3 is TGTGCCAGTCAACTACCCCTAGCGGGGGGTCGGGATACGCAGTATTTT. It yields the protein CASQLPLAGGRDTQYF. The J gene is TRBJ2-3, the V gene TRBV18, with 11 bases fitting TRBD2. Losses at the gene ends were 9 bases for V and 6 bases for J; bases not matched to a gene: 14. Germline values: CDR1 KGHSH, CDR2 LQKENI. The CDR3 sequence is 16 residues long.

This rearrangement joins TRBV5-6 to TRBJ1-2; possible D gene TRBD1, 5 bases. Looked up from germline, CDR1 is SGHDT and CDR2 is YYEEEE. V was cut by 4 bases and J by 4 bases, with 20 bases left in between. The length of the CDR3 is 16 residues. CDR3 residues: CASSPGPRQEGYGYTF. CDR3 in DNA: TGTGCCAGCAGCCCAGGGCCGAGGCAGGAGGGCTATGGCTACACCTTC.

The chain has TRBV18 and TRBJ1-4, with TRBD1 matching over 8 bases. Germline-derived CDR1 and CDR2 are KGHSH and LQKENI. The J segment lost 7 bases and the V segment lost 6 bases, leaving 4 bases of the junction unmatched. CDR3 length: 13 residues. In DNA form, the CDR3 reads TGTGCCAGCTCCCAAACAGGGGGTGAAAAACTGTTTTTT. This codes for CASSQTGGEKLFF.

The chain couples TRBV12-3 or TRBV12-4 to TRBJ2-5; TRBD2 is a possible D gene (5 bases). V lost 5 bases, J lost 5 bases, and 12 bases lay in between. This CDR3 comprises 13 residues. The CDR3 DNA reads as TGTGCCAGCAGTCAGGCGGGCCGGGAGACCCAGTACTTC. Translation gives CASSQAGRETQYF.

This sequence joins TRBV11-2 and TRBJ2-3; 10 bases fit TRBD2. The CDR3 consists of 14 residues. V was clipped by 5 bases and J by 4 bases; unmatched bases: 3. Germline assignment: CDR1 SGHAT and CDR2 FQNNGV. In nucleotides, the CDR3 is TGTGCCAGCAGCCAAGCGGGGGGGCCAGATACGCAGTATTTT. This sequence encodes CASSQAGGPDTQYF. The full variable domain, in which reference TRBV11-2 and TRBJ2-3 provide the parts outside the CDR3, is EAGVAQSPRYKIIEKRQSVAFWCNPISGHATLYWYQQILGQGPKLLIQFQNNGVVDDSQLPKDRFSAERLKGVDSTLKIQPAKLEDSAVYLCASSQAGGPDTQYFGPGTRLTVL.

The chain employs TRBV2 and TRBJ1-6; no definite D call. Trimming cost V 7 bases and J 0 bases, with 10 bases left between them. The length of the CDR3 is 15 residues. CDR1 SNHLY and CDR2 FYNNEI come from the germline V gene. The CDR3 region has the DNA TGTGCCAGCATGAGATCGAGCTCCTATAATTCACCCCTCCACTTT. Translating gives CASMRSSSYNSPLHF.

This chain uses TRBV11-1 with TRBJ2-1; 7 nucleotides line up with TRBD1. V trimming: 9 bases; J trimming: 4 bases; junction bases outside the gene matches: 9. This CDR3 region has 14 residues. Germline CDR1 and CDR2: SGHAT and FQDESV (reference sequence). CDR3 nucleotides: TGTGCCAGTGCCCCGGGACAGCTATACAATGAGCAGTTCTTC. This gives the protein CASAPGQLYNEQFF.

This rearrangement joins TRBV4-1 to TRBJ2-7, with a tentative D call TRBD1 (6 bases). CDR1 and CDR2 (germline): MGHRA, YSYEKL. The CDR3 is 13 residues long. Between the trimmed V and J ends, which lost 4 bases and 5 bases, there was a span of 12 bases. The DNA of the CDR3 is TGCGCCAGCAGCCGCTGGTCAGGGGACGAGCAGTACTTC. Residues: CASSRWSGDEQYF.

The chain couples TRBV3-1 (or the pseudogene TRBV3-2) to TRBJ1-1, with a weak D call TRBD1 (6 bases). Germline-derived CDR1 and CDR2 are LGHDT and YNNKEL (reference sequence). The CDR3 covers 14 residues. Trimming left V 3 bases short and J 5 bases short, with 13 bases between. The CDR3 protein is CASSQRTEGTEAFF. The CDR3, as DNA: TGTGCCAGCAGCCAGAGGACAGAGGGAACTGAAGCTTTCTTT.

The rearrangement joins TRBV7-6 to TRBJ1-2, with D uncertain. V was pared by 1 base and J by 2 bases, with 11 bases between. CDR3 length equals 15 residues. From germline, CDR1 is SGHVS and CDR2 FNYEAQ. The CDR3 nucleotides are TGTGCCAGCAGCTTAGACCGGGGAGGAAACTATGGCTACACCTTC. Residues: CASSLDRGGNYGYTF.

The sample holds one count of this clone. The gene calls are TRBV18 and TRBJ1-4, with 8 positions matching TRBD1. The CDR3 has 14 residues. Germline V CDR1 and CDR2: KGHSH, LQKENI. V lost 3 bases and J lost 8; bases outside the gene matches: 5. CDR3 sequence (DNA): TGTGCCAGCTCACCTGGACAGGGACCAGAAAAACTGTTTTTT. It codes for CASSPGQGPEKLFF.